Listed below are T cell receptor beta chains from one sample, sequenced in a study of T cells after yellow fever vaccination. Each CDR3 protein is one row after TCRdb ran MiXCR on the 5' RACE reads. Of some 300,000 distinct CDR3 sequences detected, 8.5% to 10% appear once; the ten largest clones hold over 3%. The sequences come from CD4+ T cells sorted from PBMCs, collected 5 days after the yellow fever booster vaccination. These receptors originate from a young man who received the YFV17D yellow fever vaccine. Both conserved end residues are part of each CDR3.

CDR3 length: 14
V gene: TRBV29-1
CDR3 protein: CSVSRGYSTDTQYF

CDR3 length: 14
V gene: TRBV7-2
CDR3 protein: CASSLMRTGGETFF

CDR3 length: 15
V gene: TRBV3-1
CDR3 protein: CASSQFWGSTDTQYF

CDR3 length: 14
V gene: TRBV21-1
CDR3 protein: CASSGLVRRETQYF

CDR3 length: 14
V gene: TRBV7-9
CDR3 protein: CASSTDREITEAFF

CDR3 length: 15
V gene: TRBV5-1
CDR3 protein: CASSLRLAGAGTQYF

CDR3 length: 15
V gene: TRBV9
CDR3 protein: CASSVGVAGAYEQYF

CDR3 length: 14
V gene: TRBV5-6
CDR3 protein: CASSTGLAQETQYF

CDR3 length: 15
V gene: TRBV5-4
CDR3 protein: CASSFYQGKSETQYF

CDR3 length: 12
V gene: TRBV7-9
CDR3 protein: CASSLMSTEAFF

CDR3 length: 15
V gene: TRBV5-1
CDR3 protein: CASSLETGGQETQYF

CDR3 length: 16
V gene: TRBV28
CDR3 protein: CASSYPGAGRADTQYF

CDR3 length: 14
V gene: TRBV21-1
CDR3 protein: CASSKDRRGDEQFF

CDR3 length: 13
V gene: TRBV29-1
CDR3 protein: CSAAQTLNTEAFF

CDR3 length: 15
V gene: TRBV6-5
CDR3 protein: CASSYTGDRNSPLHF

CDR3 length: 13
V gene: TRBV6-5
CDR3 protein: CASSYRPYNEQFF

CDR3 length: 15
V gene: TRBV12-3/TRBV12-4
CDR3 protein: CASSPGQGFSYEQYF

CDR3 length: 17
V gene: TRBV7-9
CDR3 protein: CASSPRGANLLGTEAFF

CDR3 length: 16
V gene: TRBV5-1
CDR3 protein: CASSLQGAVAADTQYF

CDR3 length: 14
V gene: TRBV24-1
CDR3 protein: CATSDTRSRNEQFF

CDR3 length: 14
V gene: TRBV5-1
CDR3 protein: CASSFTGGATEAFF

CDR3 length: 14
V gene: TRBV3-1
CDR3 protein: CASSQERQGTEAFF

CDR3 length: 15
V gene: TRBV9
CDR3 protein: CASSPWIDRAGGYTF

CDR3 length: 14
V gene: TRBV3-1
CDR3 protein: CASSQNDRGTEAFF

CDR3 length: 15
V gene: TRBV19
CDR3 protein: CASSTPGQGRNEQFF

CDR3 length: 16
V gene: TRBV7-9
CDR3 protein: CASTPELAGVGDTQYF

CDR3 length: 15
V gene: TRBV20-1
CDR3 protein: CSARDPSGTGETQYF

CDR3 length: 16
V gene: TRBV20-1
CDR3 protein: CSAARLGSGLDQPQHF

CDR3 length: 15
V gene: TRBV9
CDR3 protein: CASSVSGSGSGELFF

CDR3 length: 14
V gene: TRBV7-3
CDR3 protein: CASSPIGGLNVLTF

CDR3 length: 17
V gene: TRBV5-1
CDR3 protein: CASSLAAGGGAVDEQFF

CDR3 length: 15
V gene: TRBV19
CDR3 protein: CASSIPRGAFYEQYF

CDR3 length: 19
V gene: TRBV5-1
CDR3 protein: CASSTGLAGGTPKSYEQYF

CDR3 length: 14
V gene: TRBV6-5
CDR3 protein: CASSHREWGTEAFF

CDR3 length: 12
V gene: TRBV20-1
CDR3 protein: CSVGGGTDTQYF

CDR3 length: 15
V gene: TRBV27
CDR3 protein: CASSQKPGRGYEQYF

CDR3 length: 17
V gene: TRBV7-2
CDR3 protein: CASSRPSAGLAAYEQYF

CDR3 length: 13
V gene: TRBV27
CDR3 protein: CASVGQNDYGYTF

CDR3 length: 13
V gene: TRBV14
CDR3 protein: CASSPSGIGTQYF

CDR3 length: 13
V gene: TRBV5-1
CDR3 protein: CASNPGRASGYTF

CDR3 length: 16
V gene: TRBV25-1
CDR3 protein: CASRGGTRTPGDGYTF

CDR3 length: 14
V gene: TRBV5-1
CDR3 protein: CASSFTGVGETQYF

CDR3 length: 18
V gene: TRBV12-3/TRBV12-4
CDR3 protein: CASSLTYGPSSYNSPLHF

CDR3 length: 15
V gene: TRBV5-6
CDR3 protein: CASSRTGQSSYEQYF